These T cell receptor beta chains were read from a single sample in a study of blood T cells in healthy people across ages. TCRdb called the 5' RACE reads again in MiXCR, with one record for every CDR3 protein. Of around 620,000 distinct CDR3 sequences listed, 25% to 30% are singletons. Sequenced input: blood. These TCRs come from a woman aged 70-85 years in good health. Both conserved end residues are part of each CDR3. A D gene is named only where the DNA matches it firmly. A clone size is listed for some rows: how often the clone was seen (once, few, many), or a class if it is expanded.

abundance	v_gene	d_gene	j_gene	CDR3nt	CDR3aa
-	TRBV7-2	-	TRBJ2-5	TGTGCCAGCAGCCCAGCTTTGGAGACCCAGTACTTC	CASSPALETQYF
-	TRBV12-3/TRBV12-4	TRBD1	TRBJ2-7	TGTGTCAGCAGTTTTCGGGACAGGGCCTACGAGCAGTACTTC	CVSSFRDRAYEQYF
-	TRBV12-3/TRBV12-4	-	TRBJ1-1	TGTGTCAGCAGCACCGGATTGAACACTGAAGCTTTCTTT	CVSSTGLNTEAFF
-	TRBV7-3	-	TRBJ1-1	TGTGCCAGCAGCCTCTTCGAGAACACTGAAGCTTTCTTT	CASSLFENTEAFF
-	TRBV20-1	-	TRBJ1-5	TGCAGTGCTAGAGTGGGAAGGGCTTATAGCAATCAGCCCCAGCATTTT	CSARVGRAYSNQPQHF
-	TRBV5-1	TRBD1	TRBJ2-7	TGCGCCAGCAGCCCCTCGGGACAGGCTACCTACGAGCAGTACTTC	CASSPSGQATYEQYF
few	TRBV6-2/TRBV6-3	-	TRBJ2-7	TGTGCCAGCAGTCAGGTGACTAGTAGCGAGCAGTACTTC	CASSQVTSSEQYF
few	TRBV6-6	-	TRBJ2-7	TGTGCCAGCAGTTACTCGGCGCGTAGCTCCTACGAGCAGTACTTC	CASSYSARSSYEQYF
few	TRBV7-7	TRBD2	TRBJ2-5	TGTGCTAGCAGCTTACTAGCGGGGGTTCGAGAGACCCAGTACTTC	CASSLLAGVRETQYF
-	TRBV7-9	TRBD1	TRBJ2-7	TGTGCCAGCAGCTTCCCGGACAGGGGCGGACTCCTGTACTTC	CASSFPDRGGLLYF
-	TRBV7-2	-	TRBJ2-7	TGTGCCAGCAGCACCCGCCCCGGATTGGGGGGTTACGAGCAGTACTTC	CASSTRPGLGGYEQYF
-	TRBV20-1	-	TRBJ1-1	TGCAGAGCTACCGAAGGGGGGGTAGGGACTGAAGCTTTCTTT	CRATEGGVGTEAFF
few	TRBV18	TRBD1	TRBJ1-2	TGTGCCAGCTCACCCCCGGGACAGGCCGTCTATGGCTACACCTTC	CASSPPGQAVYGYTF
-	TRBV6-2/TRBV6-3	-	TRBJ2-5	TGTGCCAGCAGTTCCCCTGGGGGAGCCCAAGAGACCCAGTACTTC	CASSSPGGAQETQYF
-	TRBV7-9	-	TRBJ1-1	TGTGCCAGCAGCTTAATTGGGGGCGCGGGTGAAGCTTTCTTT	CASSLIGGAGEAFF
-	TRBV12-5	-	TRBJ2-5	TGTGCTAGTGGTTTGGGTCGGGAGACCCAGTACTTC	CASGLGRETQYF
-	TRBV3-1	-	TRBJ2-1	TGTGCCAGCAGCAGGAGGACTACCTCCTACAATGAGCAGTTCTTC	CASSRRTTSYNEQFF
many	TRBV5-1	-	TRBJ1-1	TGTGCCAGCAGTCCAGGACAGAGGGGCACTGAAGCTTTCTTT	CASSPGQRGTEAFF
few	TRBV7-9	TRBD1	TRBJ1-4	TGTGCCAGCAGCTTCCCGGGACAGGGCACGGCAACTAATGAAAAACTGTTTTTT	CASSFPGQGTATNEKLFF
-	TRBV7-2	-	TRBJ2-5	TGTGCCAGCACCTTAGGGGGTATGGCTTTTATAGAGACCCAGTACTTC	CASTLGGMAFIETQYF
-	TRBV7-2	-	TRBJ2-7	TGTGCCAGCAGCTCCGACGGGGGCAGGGCGGGGCAGTACTTC	CASSSDGGRAGQYF
-	TRBV27	-	TRBJ2-3	TGTGCCAGCAGTTTATCGGTAATCACAGATACGCAGTATTTT	CASSLSVITDTQYF
few	TRBV7-2	-	TRBJ2-1	TGTGCCAGCAGCCCCCAAGGGGGGGAATACAATGAGCAGTTCTTC	CASSPQGGEYNEQFF
-	TRBV4-3	-	TRBJ2-3	TGCGCCAGCAGCCAAGAAAGGCAGGCGGCCGATACGCAGTATTTT	CASSQERQAADTQYF
few	TRBV6-1	-	TRBJ1-1	TGTGCCAGCAGTGAAGGGGGATCTACTGAAGCTTTCTTT	CASSEGGSTEAFF
few	TRBV4-3	-	TRBJ1-2	TGCGCCAGCAGCCAAAGGTCGGGGGGTAACTATGGCTACACCTTC	CASSQRSGGNYGYTF
-	TRBV12-3/TRBV12-4	TRBD1	TRBJ2-7	TGTGCCAGCACCTCAGGGGGCGCTTCCTACGAGCAGTACTTC	CASTSGGASYEQYF
-	TRBV20-1	-	TRBJ2-3	TGCAGTGCTAATGGGTTTGGGGCAGGTTACACAGATACGCAGTATTTT	CSANGFGAGYTDTQYF
-	TRBV20-1	TRBD1	TRBJ1-4	TGCAGTGCTAGACCGGGACAGTCTCGAAAACTGTTTTTT	CSARPGQSRKLFF
-	TRBV7-9	-	TRBJ2-1	TGTGCCAGCAGCCCTAGGGGTGTGGGGGATGAGCAGTTCTTC	CASSPRGVGDEQFF
-	TRBV9	TRBD2	TRBJ2-2	TGTGCCAGCAGCGTAGCGGGTAGCGGGGAGAACACCGGGGAGCTGTTTTTT	CASSVAGSGENTGELFF
-	TRBV12-3/TRBV12-4	TRBD2	TRBJ2-3	TGTGCCAGCAGTTCGTGGGCTAGCGGGGGGGCCGGCTTCATCTCAGATACGCAGTATTTT	CASSSWASGGAGFISDTQYF
few	TRBV5-1	-	TRBJ2-3	TGCGCCAGCAGCTTGGTTTGGGCTTCGGAAACGCAGTATTTT	CASSLVWASETQYF
few	TRBV6-2/TRBV6-3	-	TRBJ1-2	TGTGCCAGCAGTTACTCTGACAGGAGGAGCTACACCTTC	CASSYSDRRSYTF
many	TRBV6-6	-	TRBJ1-4	TGTGCCAGCAGTCCGACAGCAACTAATGAAAAACTGTTTTTT	CASSPTATNEKLFF
-	TRBV20-1	TRBD1	TRBJ2-5	TGCAGTGCTAGAGATCATCTGCTCAGGGGGCATTGGGAGACCCAGTACTTC	CSARDHLLRGHWETQYF
few	TRBV7-9	TRBD2	TRBJ2-1	TGTGCCAGCAGCCGGGGGAGCGGGGGATACAATGAGCAGTTCTTC	CASSRGSGGYNEQFF
-	TRBV11-2	TRBD2	TRBJ2-3	TGTGCCAGCAGCTTACTTGTGGCGGGGGGGCTTCAAGATACGCAGTATTTT	CASSLLVAGGLQDTQYF
-	TRBV7-9	TRBD1	TRBJ1-1	TGTGCCAGCAGTGCAAGTCAGGGGGCGCGGGGCGGTACTGAAGCTTTCTTT	CASSASQGARGGTEAFF
-	TRBV29-1	TRBD1	TRBJ1-2	TGCAGCGTTGAATCCCGGGACAGCTTTAACTATGGCTACACCTTC	CSVESRDSFNYGYTF
-	TRBV2	-	TRBJ2-5	TGTGCCAGCAGCCGGGACAAGGGTCGCCCAGAGACCCAGTACTTC	CASSRDKGRPETQYF
few	TRBV18	TRBD2	TRBJ2-2	TGTGCCAGCTCACGTGCCAGCGGGGGTGAAACCGGGGAGCTGTTTTTT	CASSRASGGETGELFF
-	TRBV5-8	-	TRBJ1-2	TGTGCCAGCAGCCCCAGGGGACGCACTCCTAACTATGGCTACACCTTC	CASSPRGRTPNYGYTF
-	TRBV12-3/TRBV12-4	-	TRBJ2-5	TGTGCCAGCAGTCTGAGGACGGAGGTGCAGTACTTC	CASSLRTEVQYF
few	TRBV9	-	TRBJ1-1	TGTGCCAGCAGCGTTGATCTCATGAACACTGAAGCTTTCTTT	CASSVDLMNTEAFF
-	TRBV20-1	-	TRBJ2-7	TGCAGTGCTAGAAGGGACCTATACGAGCAGTACTTC	CSARRDLYEQYF
few	TRBV12-3/TRBV12-4	TRBD2	TRBJ2-1	TGTGCCAGCAGTCCCCGGACTAGCGGGGGCGTCTACAATGAGCAGTTCTTC	CASSPRTSGGVYNEQFF
few	TRBV27	-	TRBJ2-7	TGTGCCAGCAGTTTATCCCCTTTCTCCGAGCAGTACTTC	CASSLSPFSEQYF
-	TRBV3-1	-	TRBJ2-7	TGTGCCAGCAGCCCCCCGGGACCTGGGGGGAACTACGAGCAGTACTTC	CASSPPGPGGNYEQYF
few	TRBV7-2	-	TRBJ1-5	TGTGCCAGCAGCTTAGAGGCGGGGATGGGCAATCAGCCCCAGCATTTT	CASSLEAGMGNQPQHF
-	TRBV7-2	-	TRBJ2-1	TGTGCCAGCAGCTTACCGCGACCCCTCAGCTCCTACAATGAGCAGTTCTTC	CASSLPRPLSSYNEQFF
-	TRBV5-1	-	TRBJ1-2	TGCGCCAGCAGCGCAACAGGGACCAACTATGGCTACACCTTC	CASSATGTNYGYTF
-	TRBV7-2	-	TRBJ2-3	TGTGCCAGCAGCTTAGGGTCTCATAACACAGATACGCAGTATTTT	CASSLGSHNTDTQYF
-	TRBV12-3/TRBV12-4	TRBD1	TRBJ1-5	TGTGCCAGCAGTCGGAGGACAGGGGTCAATCAGCCCCAGCATTTT	CASSRRTGVNQPQHF
-	TRBV4-2	-	TRBJ1-4	TGTGCCAGCAGCCAAGGGTTAGGGGCAACTAATGAAAAACTGTTTTTT	CASSQGLGATNEKLFF
-	TRBV4-3	-	TRBJ2-7	TGCGCCAGCAGCCCAGTATGGGGGGGCGGGTACGAGCAGTACTTC	CASSPVWGGGYEQYF
few	TRBV12-3/TRBV12-4	-	TRBJ2-1	TGTGCCAGCAGTTTGGGGGAGAGCTCCTACAATGAGCAGTTCTTC	CASSLGESSYNEQFF
once	TRBV27	TRBD1	TRBJ1-2	TGTGCCAGCAAATCCGGGACAGGGTCCTATGGCTACACCTTC	CASKSGTGSYGYTF
-	TRBV19	-	TRBJ1-1	TGTGCCAGTAGTATTCCATATGGCCGGGACGCTGAAGCTTTCTTT	CASSIPYGRDAEAFF
-	TRBV5-1	-	TRBJ2-5	TGCGCCAGCACACGAGACCCGGGGCACCAAGAGACCCAGTACTTC	CASTRDPGHQETQYF